The 8 T cell receptor beta chains given below trace back to one sample, sequenced in a study of blood T cell repertoires in COVID-19 (TCRdb year 2020). Library preparation was by the immunoSEQ multiplex PCR assay. Here the immuneACCESS table is served through TCRdb, limited to in-frame sequences with V and J called. Missing clones are a known gap in these copies; in checked studies unresolved V genes cover under half, and the rest lacks a known reason. Across this sample there are around 250,000 clones, with 91% seen only once. The ten most abundant clones make up 1.2% of the sample. The sequencing input was PBMCs or T cells enriched from blood (not recorded which). Every receptor here comes from a human donor in a cohort exposed to, infected with or recovered from COVID-19 (not recorded which). The donor label of this sample is uncertain.

DNA of the CDR3: TGTGCCAGCAGTAAGACAGGGGAGGCCGAAAAACTGTTTTTT. Its translation: CASSKTGEAEKLFF. V gene TRBV6-4 combines with J gene TRBJ1-4; 8 bases match TRBD1. The ends lost 5 bases at V and 8 bases at J; junction bases unmatched: 7. CDR3 length: 14 amino acids. CDR1 is MRHNA and CDR2 is SNTAGT in the germline V gene.

The chain couples TRBV7-7 to TRBJ2-2; possibly TRBD1 for D (6 bases). With 1 base removed from V and 4 bases from J, the gap between germline ends came to 10 bases. CDR3 length: 15 amino acids. Germline loops: CDR1 SSHAT, CDR2 FNYEAQ (reference sequence). The CDR3 DNA is TGTGCCAGCAGCTTAGGGCAGGGGAGCACCGGGGAGCTGTTTTTT. The encoded protein is CASSLGQGSTGELFF. The full variable domain, rest sourced from reference TRBV7-7 and TRBJ2-2, is GAGVSQSPRYKVTKRGQDVTLRCDPISSHATLYWYQQALGQGPEFLTYFNYEAQPDKSGLPSDRFSAERPEGSISTLTIQRTEQRDSAMYRCASSLGQGSTGELFFGEGSRLTVL.

This sequence joins TRBV19 and TRBJ1-2; a possible D gene is TRBD1 (5 bases). Trimming stripped 0 bases from V and 7 bases from J, with 15 bases between. The length of the CDR3 is 15 residues. CDR1 and CDR2 (germline): LNHDA, SQIVND (reference sequence). Written as DNA, the CDR3 is TGTGCCAGTAGTATAGAAGGGGCCAGGGTCTCTGGCTACACCTTC. It encodes CASSIEGARVSGYTF. Complete variable domain (other parts from reference TRBV19 and TRBJ1-2): DGGITQSPKYLFRKEGQNVTLSCEQNLNHDAMYWYRQDPGQGLRLIYYSQIVNDFQKGDIAEGYSVSREKKESFPLTVTSAQKNPTAFYLCASSIEGARVSGYTFGSGTRLTVV.

This chain joins TRBV9 and TRBJ1-3, with a possible D match to TRBD1 (6 bases). The CDR3 runs to 15 residues. The V end was cut by 4 bases, the J end by 2 bases, with 13 bases between. Germline V gives CDR1 SGDLS, CDR2 YYNGEE. The CDR3 DNA follows: TGTGCCAGCAGCTCCTGGGACATTCCTGGAAACACCATATATTTT. Its translation: CASSSWDIPGNTIYF.

The rearrangement links TRBV12-5 to TRBJ1-5; no definite D call. CDR1 and CDR2 from the germline V gene are LGHNT and FRNRAP. The CDR3 contains 16 residues. V lost 0 bases and J 2 bases, leaving 11 bases between the germline ends. For the CDR3, the DNA is TGTGCTAGTGGTTTGGTTCGGGGAAGAGGCAATCAGCCCCAGCATTTT. Its protein is CASGLVRGRGNQPQHF.

The chain employs TRBV11-3 and TRBJ2-7; TRBD1 matches 7 bases. This CDR3 has 14 amino acids. Unmatched junction bases numbered 8, after V lost 6 bases and J lost 3 bases. Germline-derived CDR1 and CDR2 are SGHNT and YENEEA. The CDR3 protein is CASRDYRGLYEQYF. The DNA for the CDR3 is TGTGCCAGCAGAGATTACAGGGGCCTCTACGAGCAGTACTTC.

The chain is built from TRBV5-1 and TRBJ2-6, with D perhaps TRBD1 (6 bases). The CDR3 contains 17 residues. V lost 2 bases, J lost 0 bases, and 12 bases lay in between. Germline-derived CDR1 and CDR2 are SGHRS and YFSETQ. The CDR3 protein is CASSFDRPVSGANVLTF. In DNA form, the CDR3 reads TGCGCCAGCAGCTTTGACAGGCCGGTCTCTGGGGCCAACGTCCTGACTTTC.

The chain links TRBV30 to TRBJ2-5, with 7 bases that match TRBD2. Germline-derived CDR1 and CDR2 are GTSNPN and SVGIG (reference sequence). With V trimmed by 3 bases and J by 2 bases, 9 bases remained unmatched. The CDR3 covers 15 residues. CDR3 amino acids: CAWSPPQGGQETQYF. Written as DNA, the CDR3 is TGTGCCTGGAGCCCCCCGCAGGGAGGGCAAGAGACCCAGTACTTC. The complete variable domain, with remaining parts taken from reference TRBV30 and TRBJ2-5, reads SQTIHQWPATLVQPVGSPLSLECTVEGTSNPNLYWYRQAAGRGLQLLFYSVGIGQISSEVPQNLSASRPQDRQFILSSKKLLLSDSGFYLCAWSPPQGGQETQYFGPGTRLLVL.